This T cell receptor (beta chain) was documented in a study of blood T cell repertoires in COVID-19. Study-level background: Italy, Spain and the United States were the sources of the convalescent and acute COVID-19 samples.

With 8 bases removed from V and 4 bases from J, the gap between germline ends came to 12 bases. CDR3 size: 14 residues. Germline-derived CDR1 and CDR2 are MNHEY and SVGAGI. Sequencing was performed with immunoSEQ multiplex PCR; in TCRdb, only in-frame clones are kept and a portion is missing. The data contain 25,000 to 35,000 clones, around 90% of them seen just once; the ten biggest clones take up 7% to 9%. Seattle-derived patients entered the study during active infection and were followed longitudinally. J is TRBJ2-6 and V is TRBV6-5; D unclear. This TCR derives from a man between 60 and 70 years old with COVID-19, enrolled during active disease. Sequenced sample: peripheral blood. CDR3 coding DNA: TGTGCCAGCCGCCCAGCGTCCGGGGCCAACGTCCTGACTTTC. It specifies CASRPASGANVLTF.